Described below is a single T cell receptor beta chain sequence and its context. Its antigen is currently unknown. These donors counted as nominally healthy when sampled, but unrecorded immune exposures were likely. The source of the sample is a study of cytomegalovirus exposure and HLA in healthy donors. Both 60 Vbeta primers and 13 Jbeta primers went into the PCR. The assay was immunoSEQ multiplex PCR, and TCRdb's table has in-frame clones only and misses some. The profile shows about 190,000 clones, 65% to 85% of them singletons. Study-level points and caveats: In an earlier analysis, in some 600 donors, most V segments appeared productive either ~87% or ~30% of the time. TCR beta chain V- and J-gene trimming was linked, in a later analysis, to a missense variant in DCLRE1C. A few V segments could not be told apart, such as TRBV6-2 and TRBV6-3, and were left out.

CDR3 length equals 16 residues. Germline values: CDR1 SGHRS, CDR2 YFSETQ. With V trimmed by 4 bases and J by 0 bases, 9 bases remained unmatched. This TCR was sampled from a woman under 30 in good health and CMV-seronegative. The chain is built from TRBV5-1 and TRBJ1-2; 7 nucleotides align to TRBD1. Sequencing was carried out using PBMCs. CDR3 residues: CASSRTGTDTNYGYTF. Written as DNA, the CDR3 is TGCGCCAGCAGCCGTACCGGGACAGACACTAACTATGGCTACACCTTC.